The entry below describes one TCR beta chain. Its binding antigen is unknown. Base qualities are not recorded, but no much larger clone differs from it by a single base. This sample was included in a study of technical replicates of blood from a handful of donors (dated by TCRdb to 2016 to 2017). CDR1 is given as DFQATT and CDR2 as SNEGSKA, both from the germline V gene (reference sequence). The CDR3 goes from the cysteine to the phenylalanine over 11 residues. Of the read, only the CDR3 DNA is kept; its 33 bases are in frame from base 1. V is clipped by 7 bases and J by 1 base, and the sequence between their germline boundaries is 8 bases long. Preparation of the library involved the immunoSEQ multiplex PCR assay. Sourced from immuneACCESS, this table was stored by TCRdb with only in-frame sequences that have V and J called. A share of the clones is absent; for the studies checked, an unresolved V gene accounts for under half, and the remainder has no known explanation. The table for this sample lists around 75,000 clones; 85% to 95% of them were counted only once. The biggest ten clones account for under 0.3% of the sample.

In this chain, TRBV20-1 is recombined with TRBJ2-7; the D gene assignment is ambiguous. The sample was T cells isolated from PBMCs. This TCR was sampled from a human donor in good health. The CDR3: CSVEVSYEQYF. The DNA reads as follows: TGCAGTGTAGAGGTATCCTACGAGCAGTACTTC.